This is a list of T cell receptor beta chains from one sample in a study of blood T cell repertoires in COVID-19. Measured with immunoSEQ multiplex PCR; TCRdb has only the in-frame clones, and not every one. The sample includes around 250,000 clones, roughly four fifths of them seen just once. The sample taken for sequencing was PBMCs or T cells enriched from blood (not recorded which). These receptors were collected from a man between 50 and 59 years old who had recovered from COVID-19. Both conserved end residues are part of each CDR3. The D gene is left open where the match is weak. A row's size may be missing; if present it is once, few, many or a size class.

CASSSTWSGLAQSGELFF TGTGCCAGCAGCTCGACTTGGTCGGGACTAGCTCAATCCGGGGAGCTGTTTTTT TRBJ2-2 TRBV7-2 - TRBD2
CASSSIGTGTDEQYF TGTGCCAGCAGCTCTATCGGGACAGGGACGGACGAGCAGTACTTC TRBJ2-7 TRBV7-9 - TRBD1
CASSIRSQDGSSQPQHF TGTGCCAGTAGTATTAGGTCTCAGGACGGGAGTAGTCAGCCCCAGCATTTT TRBJ1-5 TRBV19 - -
CASSLRGPTGTGNTIYF TGTGCCAGCAGCTTAAGGGGTCCTACAGGTACTGGAAACACCATATATTTT TRBJ1-3 TRBV7-2 - -
CASRKGLGTDTQYF TGCGCCAGCAGGAAAGGACTAGGGACAGATACGCAGTATTTT TRBJ2-3 TRBV10-1 - TRBD2
CAWSVFTLRLEGFTGELFF TGTGCCTGGAGTGTATTTACCCTACGACTGGAGGGATTTACCGGGGAGCTGTTTTTT TRBJ2-2 TRBV30 - -
CASSATLGAPLYEQYF TGTGCCAGCAGCGCCACTTTGGGGGCCCCCCTCTACGAGCAGTACTTC TRBJ2-7 TRBV7-6 - -
CAWSGTGHTEAFF TGTGCCTGGAGTGGGACAGGGCACACTGAAGCTTTCTTT TRBJ1-1 TRBV30 - TRBD1
CASSSGQGHYGYTF TGTGCCAGCAGTTCTGGACAGGGCCACTATGGCTACACCTTC TRBJ1-2 TRBV28 - TRBD1
CASSLGTGGIVGGYTF TGCGCCAGCAGCTTAGGGACAGGGGGCATCGTAGGTGGCTACACCTTC TRBJ1-2 TRBV5-1 few TRBD1
CASSRGQGGNTIYF TGTGCCAGCAGCCGCGGACAGGGCGGGAACACCATATATTTT TRBJ1-3 TRBV11-1 - TRBD1
CASSPGDLSNQPQHF TGTGCCAGTAGTCCGGGGGACCTTAGCAATCAGCCCCAGCATTTT TRBJ1-5 TRBV19 - -
CASSYSSPGGQPQHF TGTGCCAGCAGTTACTCGAGTCCAGGGGGTCAGCCCCAGCATTTT TRBJ1-5 TRBV6-5 - TRBD1
CASSLSPAGASSGTDTQYF TGTGCCAGCAGCTTATCCCCAGCGGGGGCCTCCTCTGGCACAGATACGCAGTATTTT TRBJ2-3 TRBV7-6 - TRBD2
CASSFGPPQGAGYNEQFF TGTGCCAGCAGCTTTGGTCCCCCGCAGGGGGCGGGATACAATGAGCAGTTCTTC TRBJ2-1 TRBV11-2 - TRBD1
CASSPSGRETQYF TGTGCCAGCAGCCCTAGCGGGAGGGAGACCCAGTACTTC TRBJ2-5 TRBV7-3 - TRBD2
CASSTQTGGPEKLFF TGTGCCAGCAGCACCCAGACAGGGGGTCCTGAAAAACTGTTTTTT TRBJ1-4 TRBV9 - TRBD1
CATSRPGQTDTQYF TGTGCCACCAGCAGACCTGGACAAACAGATACGCAGTATTTT TRBJ2-3 TRBV15 - -
CASSFAGVAGELFF TGTGCCAGCAGTTTTGCAGGGGTCGCCGGGGAGCTGTTTTTT TRBJ2-2 TRBV7-9 many -
CAINSGGSASDTQYF TGTGCCATCAATTCAGGGGGAAGCGCGTCAGATACGCAGTATTTT TRBJ2-3 TRBV10-3 - TRBD1
CASSSKGYEQFF TGTGCCAGTAGTTCGAAGGGGTATGAGCAGTTCTTC TRBJ2-1 TRBV19 - -
CASSPRFGGTSGTETQYF TGTGCCAGCAGCCCTAGATTCGGGGGGACTAGCGGGACCGAGACCCAGTACTTC TRBJ2-5 TRBV7-2 - TRBD2
CASSQGGGGTEAFF TGTGCCAGCAGCCAAGGGGGAGGGGGGACTGAAGCTTTCTTT TRBJ1-1 TRBV3-1/TRBV3-2 - -
CASSSSGEGGTQYF TGTGCCAGCAGCTCTTCAGGGGAGGGTGGGACCCAGTACTTC TRBJ2-5 TRBV5-5 - -
CAWSPLFYEQYF TGTGCCTGGAGTCCGCTATTCTACGAGCAGTACTTC TRBJ2-7 TRBV30 once -
CASSLDRHSQPQHF TGTGCCAGCAGCTTGGACCGCCACAGTCAGCCCCAGCATTTT TRBJ1-5 TRBV5-8 few -
CASSKGEGRSYNEQFF TGTGCCAGCTCGAAAGGAGAGGGGAGGTCCTACAATGAGCAGTTCTTC TRBJ2-1 TRBV6-4 - -
CASGSGGRDTQYF TGTGCCAGCGGCAGCGGGGGACGAGATACGCAGTATTTT TRBJ2-3 TRBV9 - TRBD2
CASTNRGRSNTEAFF TGCGCCAGCACAAACAGGGGGAGGAGTAACACTGAAGCTTTCTTT TRBJ1-1 TRBV5-1 - TRBD1
CASSGALADQETQYF TGTGCCAGCAGCGGAGCCCTAGCGGATCAAGAGACCCAGTACTTC TRBJ2-5 TRBV9 - TRBD2
CASSLAGRASGGYTF TGCGCCAGCAGCTTGGCGGGCAGGGCCTCTGGTGGCTACACCTTC TRBJ1-2 TRBV5-1 few -
CAARGSSYNSPLHF TGTGCCGCCCGAGGGAGCTCCTATAATTCACCCCTCCACTTT TRBJ1-6 TRBV30 - -
CASSQSPPGSMNNEQFF TGCGCCAGCAGTCAATCGCCTCCGGGGAGCATGAACAATGAGCAGTTCTTC TRBJ2-1 TRBV23-1 - -
CASSLAGQGRTDTQYF TGTGCCAGCAGCTTGGCGGGACAGGGGAGGACAGATACGCAGTATTTT TRBJ2-3 TRBV5-4 - TRBD1
CASSLLFNQPQHF TGTGCCAGCAGCTTACTGTTCAATCAGCCCCAGCATTTT TRBJ1-5 TRBV7-2 - -
CASSFTGSNSPLHF TGTGCCAGCAGCTTTACAGGGTCTAATTCACCCCTCCACTTT TRBJ1-6 TRBV7-2 - -
CASTWDTITEAFF TGCGCCAGCACCTGGGACACTATCACTGAAGCTTTCTTT TRBJ1-1 TRBV10-2 - -
CASSPHSTDTQYF TGCGCCAGCAGCCCACACAGCACAGATACGCAGTATTTT TRBJ2-3 TRBV5-1 - -
CASSLGQRTEAFF TGTGCCAGCAGCTTAGGCCAGAGGACTGAAGCTTTCTTT TRBJ1-1 TRBV11-2 - -
CASGREAARGNEQFF TGTGCCAGCGGGCGGGAAGCAGCTAGGGGCAATGAGCAGTTCTTC TRBJ2-1 TRBV7-3 - -
CASSLEGPGQGLGKLFF TGTGCCAGCAGCTTAGAAGGCCCGGGACAGGGGTTGGGAAAACTGTTTTTT TRBJ1-4 TRBV7-2 - TRBD1
CASSSYENQPQHF TGTGCCAGCAGCTCATATGAGAATCAGCCCCAGCATTTT TRBJ1-5 TRBV7-2 - -
CASSPGLHTDTQYF TGTGCCAGCTCACCAGGCCTCCACACAGATACGCAGTATTTT TRBJ2-3 TRBV18 - -
CASSDGGTGPPGELFF TGTGCCAGCAGTGATGGTGGGACAGGGCCCCCCGGGGAGCTGTTTTTT TRBJ2-2 TRBV2 - TRBD1
CASSPLVGSGNTEAFF TGTGCCAGCAGTCCCCTTGTCGGTTCAGGGAACACTGAAGCTTTCTTT TRBJ1-1 TRBV27 - -
CASKTDISYNEQFF TGTGCCAGCAAGACAGATATATCCTACAATGAGCAGTTCTTC TRBJ2-1 TRBV2 - -
CASALAGVADTQYF TGTGCCAGCGCCTTAGCGGGAGTCGCAGATACGCAGTATTTT TRBJ2-3 TRBV9 - TRBD2
CASSPRDGGWGYTF TGTGCCAGCAGTCCCCGGGACGGGGGATGGGGCTACACCTTC TRBJ1-2 TRBV6-5 - -
CASSLGGMAEAFF TGTGCCAGCAGCTTGGGGGGGATGGCTGAAGCTTTCTTT TRBJ1-1 TRBV7-9 once -
CSALRGRETQYF TGCAGCGCACTACGGGGTCGGGAGACCCAGTACTTC TRBJ2-5 TRBV29-1 once -
CASSSPRTGHEAFF TGTGCCAGCAGTTCTCCCAGGACAGGGCATGAAGCTTTCTTT TRBJ1-1 TRBV6-2/TRBV6-3 - TRBD1